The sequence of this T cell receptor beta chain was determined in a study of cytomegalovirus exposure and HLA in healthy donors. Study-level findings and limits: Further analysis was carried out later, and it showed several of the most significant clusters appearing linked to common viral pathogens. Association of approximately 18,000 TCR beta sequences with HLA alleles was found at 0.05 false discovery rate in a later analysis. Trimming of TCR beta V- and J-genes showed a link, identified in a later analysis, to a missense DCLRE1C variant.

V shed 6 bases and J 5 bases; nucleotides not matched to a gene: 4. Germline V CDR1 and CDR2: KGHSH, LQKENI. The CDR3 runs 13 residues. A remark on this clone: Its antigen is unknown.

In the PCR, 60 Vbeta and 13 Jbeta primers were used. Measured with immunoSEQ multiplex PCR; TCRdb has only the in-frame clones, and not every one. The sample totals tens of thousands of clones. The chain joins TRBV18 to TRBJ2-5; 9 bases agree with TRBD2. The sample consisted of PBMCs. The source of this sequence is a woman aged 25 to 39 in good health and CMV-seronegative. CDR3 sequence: CASSRGTSETQYF. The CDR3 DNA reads TGTGCCAGCTCCCGCGGGACTAGCGAGACCCAGTACTTC.